The present T cell receptor beta chain was sequenced within a study of identical twins. As for this clonotype: Antigen unknown.

From the 5' RACE reads, TCRdb called clonotypes with MiXCR, one entry per CDR3 protein. The sample lists roughly 690,000 distinct CDR3 sequences; around 21% were seen once. Whole-study results and caveats: Memory repertoires lacked the insertion deficit that abundant cord blood beta clonotypes showed. The authors noted that invariant MAIT and iNKT cells could partly confound zero-insertion analyses.

Separately, the same data were catalogued under a study of T cells expressing NK-cell markers.

The sequencing input was PBMCs. This clonotype originated in a woman aged 18-35 years in good health.

The CDR3 DNA reads as TGTGCCAGCAGCTTACCCGCCTTGGGCTACATGTCAGATACGCAGTATTTT. It encodes CASSLPALGYMSDTQYF. The V call is TRBV7-2, the J call TRBJ2-3, with unresolved D. Trimming shortened V by 2 bases and J by 4 bases, and 19 bases separated the two germline ends. Germline values: CDR1 SGHTA, CDR2 FQGNSA. The CDR3 covers 17 residues.